This TCR beta chain was identified in a study of T cells after yellow fever vaccination. This clonotype was seen a few times. Its antigen remains unidentified. From germline, CDR1 is SGHVS and CDR2 FQNEAQ. V was clipped by 5 bases and J by 1 base; unmatched bases: 9. CDR3 size: 16 residues. 5'RACE template switching added a universal primer site and UMIs to TCR cDNA. TCRdb recomputed calls from the 5' RACE reads with MiXCR, one row per CDR3 protein. There are hundreds of thousands of distinct CDR3 sequences in the sample; more than 8.5% occur only once, and approximately 18% lies in the top ten. General study results and limits: The study re-detected most primary-vaccination clones after the booster (96% CD4, almost 90% CD8).

The receptor's source is a man aged 18 to 29 who received the YFV17D yellow fever vaccine. The gene calls are TRBV7-8 and TRBJ2-3; 7 nucleotides align to TRBD2. The starting material was PBMCs, obtained on the day of the first yellow fever vaccination. CDR3 sequence (DNA): TGTGCCAGCAGCCGCACGGGGGGTCTTGGCACAGATACGCAGTATTTT. Translating it yields CASSRTGGLGTDTQYF.